This T cell receptor beta chain is drawn from a study of a mutant IDH1 vaccine in newly diagnosed glioma. Only in-frame clones appear in the TCRdb table, and some are missing; sequencing was by immunoSEQ multiplex PCR. The sample contains about 53,000 clones, 80% to 90% of which appear only once. The time point: week 23, last vaccination. Each vaccine dose was 300 ug of mutant IDH1 20-mer peptide, with topical imiquimod. The CDR3 is 13 residues long. V lost 6 bases and J 5 bases, leaving 13 bases between the germline ends. Germline V CDR1 and CDR2: SNHLY, FYNNEI. With respect to this clone: Its antigen is undetermined.

This sequence originates from a woman between 40 and 55 years old with glioma. Some clones in this sample may be carry-over from other donors' samples. This chain joins TRBV2 and TRBJ1-2, with D maybe TRBD1 (6 bases). This specimen was PBMCs, taken from a glioma patient whose treatment included an IDH1 peptide vaccine. CDR3 loop: CASRTGGRYGYTF. The CDR3 coding sequence is TGTGCCAGCAGGACCGGGGGGCGATATGGCTACACCTTC.